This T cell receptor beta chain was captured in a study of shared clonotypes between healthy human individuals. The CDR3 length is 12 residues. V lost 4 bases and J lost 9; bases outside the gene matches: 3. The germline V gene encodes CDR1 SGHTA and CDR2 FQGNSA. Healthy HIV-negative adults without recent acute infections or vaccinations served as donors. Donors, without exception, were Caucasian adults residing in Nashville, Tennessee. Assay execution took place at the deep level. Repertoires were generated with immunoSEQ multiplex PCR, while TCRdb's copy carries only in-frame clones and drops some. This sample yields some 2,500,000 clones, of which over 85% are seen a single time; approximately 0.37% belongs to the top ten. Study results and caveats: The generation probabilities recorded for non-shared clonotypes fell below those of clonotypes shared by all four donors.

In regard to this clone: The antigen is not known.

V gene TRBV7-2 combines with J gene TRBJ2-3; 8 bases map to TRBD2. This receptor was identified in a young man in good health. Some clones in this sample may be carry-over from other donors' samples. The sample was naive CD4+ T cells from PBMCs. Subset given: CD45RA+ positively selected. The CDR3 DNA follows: TGTGCCAGCAGCTCACTAGCGGTCACGCAGTATTTT. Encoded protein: CASSSLAVTQYF.